This T cell receptor (beta chain) derives from a study of cytomegalovirus exposure and HLA in healthy donors. General study points: In a later analysis, the majority of CMV-associated beta chains seemingly showed HLA restriction. It was in a later analysis that TCR association rates were seen to vary by HLA locus, highest for DRB1 and lowest for HLA-C. The study designated 160 or so TCR beta chains cytomegalovirus-associated. V segments that were indistinguishable, TRBV6-2 and TRBV6-3 among them, were omitted from analysis.

As regards this clone: Its antigen is still unknown.

PCR was performed using 60 Vbeta and 13 Jbeta primers. Using immunoSEQ multiplex PCR, the repertoire was profiled, and TCRdb retains in-frame clones only, with some absent. The data contain 37,000 or so clones, about four fifths of them singletons. With V trimmed by 0 bases and J by 6 bases, 5 bases remained unmatched. There are 17 residues in the CDR3. CDR1 SGDLS and CDR2 YYNGEE come from the germline V gene. The rearrangement links TRBV9 to TRBJ2-1; 14 bases align to TRBD2. The specimen sequenced was PBMCs. The clonotype was recovered from a woman in her forties in good health and CMV-seronegative. This chain's CDR3 is CASSVGLAGGHGNEQFF. The CDR3 nucleotides are TGTGCCAGCAGCGTAGGACTAGCGGGGGGGCACGGCAATGAGCAGTTCTTC.